This entry concerns a single TCR beta chain. This clonotype came up many times. Its antigen specificity is not known. No base quality information exists; no much larger clone differs at one position. This entry belongs to a study of T cell repertoires in cytomegalovirus infection (dated by TCRdb to the late 2010s). At the level of the whole study: Alongside well-studied HLA-B-restricted epitopes, the peptide stimulations were aimed at recently identified HLA-C-restricted CMV epitopes, whose presentation resists viral immunomodulation. The HLA type of each donor mattered for the analysis, because public TCR beta signatures pointed to carriage of CMV infection along with the matching HLA type. Beyond this particular receptor, the publication reports: The ex vivo response was dominated by HLA-C-restricted CMV-specific TCR beta clonotypes, which also provided the single most frequent clonotype in two of eight donors. In both this cohort and an independent cohort of several hundred donors, the cumulative frequency of public TCR beta family members distinguished carriers of CMV infection plus the relevant HLA type.

Sequencing took place on an Illumina HiSeq 1500. TCRdb reran the public reads through fastp at Q25 and MiXCR, keeping productive beta chains. CDR3 protein sequences are deduplicated, and each keeps its most common genes and DNA. This sample holds approximately 730,000 distinct CDR3 sequences; around a third were observed only once. Jointly, the top ten make up 15% to 20% of the sample. The trim is 4 bases for V and 0 bases for J, with a gap of 20 bases between the germline ends. The CDR3 numbers 18 residues from cysteine through phenylalanine. Of the read, only the CDR3 DNA is kept; its 54 bases are in frame from base 1. In the germline V gene, CDR1 corresponds to SGHTA and CDR2 to FQGNSA. This specimen's treatment or condition label, per the study, means: in vitro stimulation with specific CMV peptide epitopes to enrich CMV-specific T cells.

The source is a human donor in good health (CMV status not recorded). Some clones in this sample may be carry-over from other donors' samples. This specimen consisted of cultured PBMCs, obtained from culture after CMV antigen stimulation. This chain is built from TRBV7-2 and TRBJ2-3; the D region possibly corresponds to TRBD1 (6 bases align). The CDR3 protein: CASSSRVQGLVSTDTQYF. The sequenced DNA is TGTGCCAGCAGCTCTAGAGTACAGGGTCTGGTAAGCACAGATACGCAGTATTTT.